Listed below are T cell receptor beta chains from one sample, sequenced in a study of shared clonotypes between healthy human individuals. This table comes from immunoSEQ multiplex PCR, and its TCRdb copy is limited to in-frame clones, with some not included. The sample has around 2,000,000 clones; about 94% are singletons. Material for sequencing was naive CD8+ T cells sorted from blood. The receptors shown here come from a man aged 18 to 29 in good health. CDR3s include the opening cysteine and the closing phenylalanine or tryptophan. Fields, in order: V gene, J gene, clone size, D gene, CDR3 DNA, CDR3 protein. A D gene is named only where the DNA matches it firmly. Not every row has a clone size; where given, it reads once, few, many or a size class.

v_gene: TRBV27; j_gene: TRBJ1-2; abundance: .; d_gene: TRBD1; CDR3nt: TGTGCCAGCAGTCCCGGGACAGGGAGTCACTATGGCTACACCTTC; CDR3aa: CASSPGTGSHYGYTF
v_gene: TRBV11-2; j_gene: TRBJ2-1; abundance: once; d_gene: .; CDR3nt: TGTGCCAGCAGCTTTAGTGAGGGGTTATACTACAATGAGCAGTTCTTC; CDR3aa: CASSFSEGLYYNEQFF
v_gene: TRBV19; j_gene: TRBJ2-2; abundance: .; d_gene: .; CDR3nt: TGTGCCAGTAGTATCACGAGTGCCGGGGAGCTGTTTTTT; CDR3aa: CASSITSAGELFF
v_gene: TRBV6-6; j_gene: TRBJ1-3; abundance: .; d_gene: .; CDR3nt: TGTGCCAGCAGTTACTTCGAAGAAGAAAACACCATATATTTT; CDR3aa: CASSYFEEENTIYF
v_gene: TRBV5-8; j_gene: TRBJ2-3; abundance: once; d_gene: TRBD2; CDR3nt: TGTGCCACCACCCCGGGACTAGCGGGAAGAGGGGATACGCAGTATTTT; CDR3aa: CATTPGLAGRGDTQYF
v_gene: TRBV4-2; j_gene: TRBJ1-4; abundance: .; d_gene: TRBD1; CDR3nt: TGTGCCAGCAGCCAAGTCGACAGGGTCGATGAAAAACTGTTTTTT; CDR3aa: CASSQVDRVDEKLFF
v_gene: TRBV13; j_gene: TRBJ1-2; abundance: .; d_gene: TRBD1; CDR3nt: TGTGCCAGCAGCCACCAAGGGGGCGATGGCTACACCTTC; CDR3aa: CASSHQGGDGYTF
v_gene: TRBV5-3; j_gene: TRBJ2-4; abundance: .; d_gene: .; CDR3nt: TGTGCCAGAAGCTTGGAGGCCCGGGCCAGCTCCAAAAACATTCAGTACTTC; CDR3aa: CARSLEARASSKNIQYF
v_gene: TRBV13; j_gene: TRBJ2-6; abundance: .; d_gene: .; CDR3nt: TGTGCCAGCAGCTCCCTGGGCTATAAAGTCTCTGGGGCCAACGTCCTGACTTTC; CDR3aa: CASSSLGYKVSGANVLTF
v_gene: TRBV10-2; j_gene: TRBJ2-7; abundance: .; d_gene: TRBD2; CDR3nt: TGCGCCAGCGCCGGACTAGCGGGAATCGAGCAGTACTTC; CDR3aa: CASAGLAGIEQYF
v_gene: TRBV6-5; j_gene: TRBJ2-3; abundance: .; d_gene: .; CDR3nt: TGTGCCAGCAGCCCGACTAGTTCAGATACGCAGTATTTT; CDR3aa: CASSPTSSDTQYF
v_gene: TRBV7-9; j_gene: TRBJ2-7; abundance: few; d_gene: TRBD2; CDR3nt: TGTGCCAGCAGCTACACTAGCGGCTCCTACGAGCAGTACTTC; CDR3aa: CASSYTSGSYEQYF
v_gene: TRBV7-9; j_gene: TRBJ2-7; abundance: .; d_gene: .; CDR3nt: TGTGCCGCCGTCAGGGGCTACGAGCAGTACTTC; CDR3aa: CAAVRGYEQYF
v_gene: TRBV18; j_gene: TRBJ2-5; abundance: .; d_gene: TRBD2; CDR3nt: TGTGCCAGCTCACCCCGGACTAGCCCACGCGAGACCCAGTACTTC; CDR3aa: CASSPRTSPRETQYF
v_gene: TRBV4-1; j_gene: TRBJ1-2; abundance: once; d_gene: .; CDR3nt: TGCGCCAGCAGCCAAGCGGGACTCCGGGAGGACTATGGCTACACCTTC; CDR3aa: CASSQAGLREDYGYTF
v_gene: TRBV15; j_gene: TRBJ1-2; abundance: .; d_gene: .; CDR3nt: TGTGCCACCAACCTCGGGGGCTACACCTTC; CDR3aa: CATNLGGYTF
v_gene: TRBV9; j_gene: TRBJ2-1; abundance: .; d_gene: .; CDR3nt: TGTGCCAGCAGCGTACAAGGGAATGAGCAGTTCTTC; CDR3aa: CASSVQGNEQFF
v_gene: TRBV18; j_gene: TRBJ2-2; abundance: .; d_gene: .; CDR3nt: TGTGCCAGCCTCGACCCGAACACCGGGGAGCTGTTTTTT; CDR3aa: CASLDPNTGELFF
v_gene: TRBV19; j_gene: TRBJ1-1; abundance: .; d_gene: .; CDR3nt: TGTGCCAGTAGTGGGGCAGCTCTGAACACTGAAGCTTTCTTT; CDR3aa: CASSGAALNTEAFF
v_gene: TRBV12-5; j_gene: TRBJ2-5; abundance: .; d_gene: TRBD2; CDR3nt: TGTGCTAGTGCCGACGTCGGGGGGACCGAAGAGACCCAGTACTTC; CDR3aa: CASADVGGTEETQYF
v_gene: TRBV12-2; j_gene: TRBJ2-1; abundance: .; d_gene: .; CDR3nt: TGTGCAAGTCGCGAGGCAATAGAGACGGATGAGGTTGAGCAGTTCTTC; CDR3aa: CASREAIETDEVEQFF
v_gene: TRBV5-4; j_gene: TRBJ2-7; abundance: .; d_gene: TRBD2; CDR3nt: TGTGCCAGCAGTCCGCCGGGACTAGCGGCCTACGAGCAGTACTTC; CDR3aa: CASSPPGLAAYEQYF
v_gene: TRBV7-8; j_gene: TRBJ1-1; abundance: .; d_gene: TRBD1; CDR3nt: TGTGCCAGCAGCTCCGGGACAGGGGTTACTGAAGCTTTCTTT; CDR3aa: CASSSGTGVTEAFF
v_gene: TRBV10-1; j_gene: TRBJ1-6; abundance: .; d_gene: .; CDR3nt: TGCGCCAGCAGTGACACCTATAATTCACCCCTCCACTTT; CDR3aa: CASSDTYNSPLHF
v_gene: TRBV28; j_gene: TRBJ2-7; abundance: .; d_gene: .; CDR3nt: TGTGCCAGCAGCCTTACATCCGGGATAGGGAACTACGAGCAGTACTTC; CDR3aa: CASSLTSGIGNYEQYF